A selection of T cell receptor beta chains follows, all from one sample in a study of T cell responses to AZD1222 COVID-19 vaccine. Clones were sequenced by immunoSEQ multiplex PCR, and TCRdb holds only the in-frame ones, with some missing. The table lists approximately 190,000 clones, around 92% of them singletons, with roughly 1.4% in the top ten. Here the sequenced sample was peripheral blood, taken on day 0 of AZD1222 vaccination. These receptors were obtained from an adult in good health. CDR3s include the opening cysteine and the closing phenylalanine or tryptophan. Each record gives: clone size, D gene, V gene, J gene, CDR3 DNA, CDR3 protein. The D gene is left open where the match is weak. Expanded clones get a size class; other rows say once, few or many, or leave the size out.

>-|TRBD1|TRBV24-1|TRBJ2-1
TGTGCCACCAGTGAACCGGGACAGGGGCGTATCTCCTACAATGAGCAGTTCTTC
CATSEPGQGRISYNEQFF
>-|-|TRBV7-9|TRBJ2-3
TGTGCCAGCAGCTTGGAAAGGGGCGCAGATACGCAGTATTTT
CASSLERGADTQYF
>-|-|TRBV3-1/TRBV3-2|TRBJ1-6
TGTGCCAGCAGCCAAGTTAGGGATTCACCCCTCCACTTT
CASSQVRDSPLHF
>-|-|TRBV24-1|TRBJ2-1
TGTGCCACCAGTGATTGGGCCGGGGATTACAATGAGCAGTTCTTC
CATSDWAGDYNEQFF
>-|TRBD1|TRBV5-8|TRBJ2-3
TGTGCCAGCAGCTATTCCGGGACAGGGTGGGATACGCAGTATTTT
CASSYSGTGWDTQYF
>-|TRBD1|TRBV3-1/TRBV3-2|TRBJ1-1
TGTGCCAGCAGCCTGCTTGGGACAGGATCGGCTTTCTTT
CASSLLGTGSAFF
>-|-|TRBV5-6|TRBJ2-5
TGTGCCAGCAGCTTGGCCAGGGTTTCAGAGACCCAGTACTTC
CASSLARVSETQYF
>-|TRBD1|TRBV7-6|TRBJ1-1
TGTGCCAGCAGCTTAGCGAAATCGGACAGGGCAGAAGCTTTCTTT
CASSLAKSDRAEAFF
>-|-|TRBV5-1|TRBJ2-2
TGCGCCAGCAGCTTGGAGAGCCGTGGGGAGCTGTTTTTT
CASSLESRGELFF
>-|-|TRBV6-2/TRBV6-3|TRBJ1-2
TGTGCCAGCAGTTATTTATCTGGCTACACCTTC
CASSYLSGYTF
>-|-|TRBV5-1|TRBJ1-2
TGCGCCAGCAGCGTGGTGGGGGGTGATGGCTACACCTTC
CASSVVGGDGYTF
>once|TRBD2|TRBV3-1/TRBV3-2|TRBJ2-1
TGTGCCAGCAGCCCCCTCGGGGGGGGCCAGGATGAGCAGTTCTTC
CASSPLGGGQDEQFF
>-|-|TRBV10-2|TRBJ1-5
TGCGCCAGCAGTGCGGGGGGGAGTCAGCCCCAGCATTTT
CASSAGGSQPQHF
>-|TRBD1|TRBV7-9|TRBJ1-2
TGTGCCAGCAGCTTAGCGGGACAGGGAAGCGGCTACACCTTC
CASSLAGQGSGYTF
>few|-|TRBV30|TRBJ1-4
TGTGCCTGGAACATGCTGGGTGAAAAACTGTTTTTT
CAWNMLGEKLFF
>-|TRBD2|TRBV7-9|TRBJ2-2
TGTGCCATCCGGCGGGAGGGGCCGAACACCGGGGAGCTGTTTTTT
CAIRREGPNTGELFF
>-|TRBD1|TRBV5-4|TRBJ2-1
TGTGCCAGCAGCTTGGGGGGGACAGGGCTCTACAATGAGCAGTTCTTC
CASSLGGTGLYNEQFF
>-|-|TRBV7-2|TRBJ1-4
TGTGCCAGCAGCTTAACCGGGGCGAATGAAAAACTGTTTTTT
CASSLTGANEKLFF
>-|-|TRBV3-1/TRBV3-2|TRBJ1-1
TGTGCCAGCAGCCGTTACTCGGGGGTGAACACTGAAGCTTTCTTT
CASSRYSGVNTEAFF
>-|TRBD2|TRBV5-4|TRBJ2-7
TGTGCCAGCAGCGACCGGGACGGGGGGGACGAGCAGTACTTC
CASSDRDGGDEQYF
>-|-|TRBV6-5|TRBJ2-1
TGTGCCAGCAGTTACTTGGGGAACAATGAGCAGTTCTTC
CASSYLGNNEQFF
>-|-|TRBV18|TRBJ1-1
TGTGCCAGCTCACCAGGTACCGTAACAGATTTTAACACTGAAGCTTTCTTT
CASSPGTVTDFNTEAFF
>-|TRBD2|TRBV27|TRBJ2-3
TGTGCCAGCAGTTCTCGGACTAGCAGCACAGATACGCAGTATTTT
CASSSRTSSTDTQYF
>-|TRBD1|TRBV5-1|TRBJ1-6
TGCGCCAGCACCCTGTCGACAGGGGGAAATTCACCCCTCCACTTT
CASTLSTGGNSPLHF
>-|-|TRBV7-9|TRBJ2-1
TGTGCCAGCAGCTCGAGACTGATCACCCCCTATGAGCAGTTCTTC
CASSSRLITPYEQFF
>-|-|TRBV7-2|TRBJ1-5
TGTGCCAGCAGCGCCGACAGTAGCAATCAGCCCCAGCATTTT
CASSADSSNQPQHF
>-|TRBD2|TRBV20-1|TRBJ2-2
TGCAGTGCTAGTATCTCGGGGGGCACCGGGGAGCTGTTTTTT
CSASISGGTGELFF
>-|-|TRBV7-2|TRBJ1-3
TGTGCCAGCAGCCCCGTCCAGGGCTCTGGAAACACCATATATTTT
CASSPVQGSGNTIYF
>-|TRBD1|TRBV5-1|TRBJ2-3
TGCGCCAGCAGCGGGGAACCGGGACAGGGGAGAGATACGCAGTATTTT
CASSGEPGQGRDTQYF
>-|-|TRBV10-3|TRBJ1-1
TGTGCCATCCACAGCGGGGTGCTGAACACTGAAGCTTTCTTT
CAIHSGVLNTEAFF
>-|-|TRBV7-3|TRBJ2-1
TGTGCCAGCAGCTTAAGTCTGTCGACGTACAATGAGCAGTTCTTC
CASSLSLSTYNEQFF
>-|-|TRBV15|TRBJ1-2
TGTGCCACGGGCGGTGGGGGGGGCGGGATCTATGGCTACACCTTC
CATGGGGGGIYGYTF
>-|-|TRBV21-1|TRBJ1-6
TGTGCCAGCAGCCGGGGACAGGGCGCCAATTCACCCCTCCACTTT
CASSRGQGANSPLHF
>-|-|TRBV6-2/TRBV6-3|TRBJ1-5
TGTGCCAGCAGTTACGAACAGAGCAATCAGCCCCAGCATTTT
CASSYEQSNQPQHF
>-|TRBD2|TRBV5-1|TRBJ2-7
TGCGCCAGCAGCTTTAGTCTAGCGGGAACTTCCTACGAGCAGTACTTC
CASSFSLAGTSYEQYF
>-|TRBD1|TRBV9|TRBJ1-6
TGTGCCAGCAGCAACCAGGGGGGCTATAATTCACCCCTCCACTTT
CASSNQGGYNSPLHF